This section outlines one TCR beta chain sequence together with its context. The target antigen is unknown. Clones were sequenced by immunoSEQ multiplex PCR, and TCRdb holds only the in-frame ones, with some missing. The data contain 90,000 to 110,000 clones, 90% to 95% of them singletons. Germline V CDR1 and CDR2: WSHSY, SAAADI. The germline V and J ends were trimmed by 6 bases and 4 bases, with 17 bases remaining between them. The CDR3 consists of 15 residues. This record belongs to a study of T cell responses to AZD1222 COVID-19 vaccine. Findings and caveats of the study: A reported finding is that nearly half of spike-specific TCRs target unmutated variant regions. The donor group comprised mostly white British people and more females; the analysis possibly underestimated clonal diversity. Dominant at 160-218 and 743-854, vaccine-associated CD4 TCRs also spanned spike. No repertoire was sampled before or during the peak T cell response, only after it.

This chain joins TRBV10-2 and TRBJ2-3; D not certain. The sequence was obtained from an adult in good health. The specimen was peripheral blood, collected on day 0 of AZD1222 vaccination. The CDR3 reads CASSPTLSGADTQYF. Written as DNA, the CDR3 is TGCGCCAGCAGCCCCACCCTCAGTGGGGCAGATACGCAGTATTTT.